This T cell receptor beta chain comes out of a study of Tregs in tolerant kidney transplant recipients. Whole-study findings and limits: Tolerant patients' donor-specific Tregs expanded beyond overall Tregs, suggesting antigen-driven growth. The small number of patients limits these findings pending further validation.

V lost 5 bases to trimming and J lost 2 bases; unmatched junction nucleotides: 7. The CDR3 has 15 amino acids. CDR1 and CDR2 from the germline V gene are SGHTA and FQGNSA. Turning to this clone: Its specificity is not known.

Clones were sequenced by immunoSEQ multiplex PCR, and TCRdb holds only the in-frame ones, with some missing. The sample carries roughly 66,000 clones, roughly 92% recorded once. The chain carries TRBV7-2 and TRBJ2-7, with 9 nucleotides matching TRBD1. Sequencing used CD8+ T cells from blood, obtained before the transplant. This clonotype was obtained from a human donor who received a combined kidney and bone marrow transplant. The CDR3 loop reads CASSPWDRVAYEQYF. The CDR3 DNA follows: TGTGCCAGCAGCCCCTGGGACAGGGTCGCCTACGAGCAGTACTTC.